This TCR beta chain is drawn from a study of shared clonotypes between healthy human individuals. Findings and limits, study-wide: All-four-donor shared clonotypes had higher generation probabilities than non-shared clonotypes did.

Running of the assay took place at deep level. Source study methods: Filtering of immunoSEQ junctional sequences could not match full-length read filtering. Libraries were prepared by immunoSEQ multiplex PCR; TCRdb keeps only in-frame clonotypes and omits some of them. That table gives V, J and clone size, and the DNA gave D and trimming. The table records around 1.4 million clones, just under 99% of them present only once. The CDR3 runs 17 residues. Trimming removed 3 bases at V and 5 bases at J, with 20 bases between. The germline V gene has CDR1 KGHSH and CDR2 LQKENI. About this clone itself: Its cognate antigen is unknown.

Sequences were obtained from naive CD4+ T cells sorted from blood. As to subset: CD45RA+ positively selected. This TCR was recovered from a man aged 30 to 39 in good health. The rearrangement joins TRBV18 to TRBJ1-5, with D perhaps matching TRBD1 (5 bases). The CDR3: CASSPGERGATDQPQHF. The CDR3, as DNA: TGTGCCAGCTCACCCGGGGAGAGAGGGGCGACGGATCAGCCCCAGCATTTT.